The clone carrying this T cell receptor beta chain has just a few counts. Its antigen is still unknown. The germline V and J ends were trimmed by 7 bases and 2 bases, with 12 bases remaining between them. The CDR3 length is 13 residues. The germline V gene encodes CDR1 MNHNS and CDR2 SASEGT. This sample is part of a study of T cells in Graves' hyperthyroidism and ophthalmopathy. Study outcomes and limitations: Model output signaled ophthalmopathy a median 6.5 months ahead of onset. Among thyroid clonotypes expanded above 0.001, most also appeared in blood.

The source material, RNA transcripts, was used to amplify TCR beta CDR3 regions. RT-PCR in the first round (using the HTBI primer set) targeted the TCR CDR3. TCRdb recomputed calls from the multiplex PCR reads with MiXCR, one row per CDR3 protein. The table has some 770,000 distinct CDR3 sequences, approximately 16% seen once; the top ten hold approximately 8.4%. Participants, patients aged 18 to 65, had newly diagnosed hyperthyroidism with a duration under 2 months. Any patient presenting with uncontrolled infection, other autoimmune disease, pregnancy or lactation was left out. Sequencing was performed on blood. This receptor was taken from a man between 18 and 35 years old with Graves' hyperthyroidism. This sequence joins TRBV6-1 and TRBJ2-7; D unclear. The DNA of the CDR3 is TGTGCCAGCAACGTACGCCCTCCCTACGAGCAGTACTTC. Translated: CASNVRPPYEQYF.